A single sample gave rise to the 31 T cell receptor beta chains below, sequenced in a study of CD8+ T cells in alopecia areata. As the sequencing template, cDNA was produced by extracting RNA and reverse transcribing it. Generated by immunoSEQ multiplex PCR, the TCRdb table keeps only in-frame clones and is missing some. This repertoire shows approximately 150,000 clones, less than 75% found once; its top ten account for 35% to 45%. The sequenced material came from CD8+ T cells sorted from blood. These receptors were taken from a human donor in good health.

The J gene is TRBJ2-1, the V gene TRBV27; D is uncertain. This CDR3 has 14 residues. Germline V gives CDR1 MNHEY, CDR2 SMNVEV (reference sequence). V lost 2 bases and J lost 0, with 5 bases in between. The CDR3, as DNA: TGTGCCAGCAGTTTAGAAAACTCCTACAATGAGCAGTTCTTC. This gives the protein CASSLENSYNEQFF.

The genes are TRBV27 and TRBJ1-2, with 8 nucleotides matching TRBD1. The CDR3 runs to 13 residues. The junction had 7 bases not matched to a gene; V was cut back by 3 bases and J by 10 bases. Germline V gives CDR1 MNHEY, CDR2 SMNVEV (reference sequence). The CDR3 coding sequence is TGTGCCAGCAGTTTGGGGACAGGTCTCTTCTACACCTTC. This sequence encodes CASSLGTGLFYTF.

This clone was detected only a few times. The chain is built from TRBV9 and TRBJ2-3; D is undetermined. The germline CDR1 and CDR2 sequences are SGDLS and YYNGEE. Trimming stripped 0 bases from V and 0 bases from J, with 8 bases between. CDR3 length equals 15 residues. DNA for the CDR3: TGTGCCAGCAGCGTAGGGCCAGCTAGCACAGATACGCAGTATTTT. This codes for CASSVGPASTDTQYF.

CDR3 nucleotides: TGTGCCAGCAGCTTAGTTTCGGGATCCGATGAGCAGTTCTTC. Residues: CASSLVSGSDEQFF. The V gene is TRBV7-9, the J gene TRBJ2-1, with a weak D call TRBD2 (5 bases). Trimming pared 1 base from V and 8 bases from J, leaving 12 bases between. The CDR3 is 14 amino acids. The germline V gene encodes CDR1 SEHNR and CDR2 FQNEAQ (reference sequence).

Only a few counts were recorded for this clone. The chain has TRBV29-1 and TRBJ2-7; 9 bases map to TRBD1. V lost 7 bases to trimming and J lost 4 bases; unmatched junction nucleotides: 2. In germline, CDR1 is SQVTM, CDR2 ANQGSEA. The CDR3 is 11 amino acids. In DNA form, the CDR3 reads TGCAGCGCCGGACAGGGGTACGAGCAGTACTTC. Encoded protein: CSAGQGYEQYF.

The chain recombines TRBV4-1 with TRBJ1-2, with TRBD1 matching over 7 bases. CDR1 is MGHRA, CDR2 YSYEKL, per germline. CDR3 length: 13 residues. Losses at the gene ends were 4 bases for V and 5 bases for J; bases not matched to a gene: 4. Here the CDR3 DNA reads TGCGCCAGCAGCCCCGGGACAGCTTATGGCTACACCTTC. Protein product: CASSPGTAYGYTF.

V and J are TRBV29-1 and TRBJ2-1; the match to TRBD2 covers 8 bases. The V gene end was trimmed by 3 bases and the J gene end by 8 bases; junction bases not matched to a gene: 12. The CDR3 loop spans 15 amino acids. Germline assignment: CDR1 SQVTM and CDR2 ANQGSEA. CDR3 sequence: CSVEGLGGGPDEQFF. The CDR3 nucleotides read TGCAGCGTTGAGGGACTAGGAGGCGGGCCCGATGAGCAGTTCTTC.

The chain joins TRBV11-2 to TRBJ1-2; 9 bases align to TRBD1. There are 18 residues in the CDR3. Looked up from germline, CDR1 is SGHAT and CDR2 is FQNNGV. The V gene end was trimmed by 6 bases and the J gene end by 5 bases; junction bases not matched to a gene: 19. The CDR3 is CASSLTRTGTGTGYGYTF. The CDR3 DNA reads as TGTGCCAGCAGTCTAACCAGGACCGGGACAGGGACTGGGTATGGCTACACCTTC. The whole variable domain, filled in from reference TRBV11-2 and TRBJ1-2, reads EAGVAQSPRYKIIEKRQSVAFWCNPISGHATLYWYQQILGQGPKLLIQFQNNGVVDDSQLPKDRFSAERLKGVDSTLKIQPAKLEDSAVYLCASSLTRTGTGTGYGYTFGSGTRLTVV.

The J gene is TRBJ2-3, the V gene TRBV7-8; D possibly corresponds to TRBD2 (5 bases). The CDR3 covers 15 residues. V shed 5 bases and J shed 0 bases, with 12 bases lying between them. CDR1 SGHVS and CDR2 FQNEAQ come from the germline V gene. CDR3 coding DNA: TGTGCCAGCAGCCACCCGGCGGGTAGCACAGATACGCAGTATTTT. This sequence encodes CASSHPAGSTDTQYF.

This clone has just a few counts. V is TRBV15 and J is TRBJ1-1; no clear D gene. V lost 0 bases and J lost 0, with 8 bases in between. The CDR3 runs to 15 residues. Germline V gives CDR1 LNHNV, CDR2 YYDKDF (reference sequence). This CDR3 reads CATSRDRFLNTEAFF. The CDR3 DNA reads as TGTGCCACCAGCAGAGATCGGTTCCTGAACACTGAAGCTTTCTTT.

The chain employs TRBV7-2 and TRBJ2-7; TRBD1 matches at 10 bases. This CDR3 is 14 amino acids long. Trimming at V came to 3 bases and at J to 5 bases, leaving 4 bases not matched to a gene. The germline V gene has CDR1 SGHTA and CDR2 FQGNSA. CDR3 sequence: CASSFPGQGNEQYF. CDR3 DNA sequence: TGTGCCAGCAGCTTCCCGGGACAGGGGAACGAGCAGTACTTC.

This clone was detected only a few times. This chain joins TRBV29-1 and TRBJ2-6; 7 nucleotides agree with TRBD1. Looked up from germline, CDR1 is SQVTM and CDR2 is ANQGSEA. Trimming removed 0 bases from V and 0 bases from J; junction bases left unmatched: 8. CDR3 length equals 18 residues. CDR3 sequence reads: CSVEESGTVLSGANVLTF. CDR3 sequence (DNA): TGCAGCGTTGAAGAATCCGGGACAGTTCTCTCTGGGGCCAACGTCCTGACTTTC.

This clone turned up a few times. The rearrangement joins TRBV6-1 to TRBJ2-1; 7 positions match TRBD2. This CDR3 region has 15 residues. Germline V gene sequence: CDR1 MNHNS, CDR2 SASEGT. Unmatched junction bases numbered 8, after V lost 6 bases and J lost 3 bases. The CDR3 region has the DNA TGTGCCAGCAGGACTACCGGGGACTACTACAATGAGCAGTTCTTC. Translated: CASRTTGDYYNEQFF.

This clone has a handful of counts. The chain employs TRBV29-1 and TRBJ1-1, with D perhaps matching TRBD1 (5 bases). Germline V gene sequence: CDR1 SQVTM, CDR2 ANQGSEA. With 0 bases removed from V and 4 bases from J, the gap between germline ends came to 12 bases. The CDR3 is 14 residues long. The CDR3 nucleotides are TGCAGCGTTGAAGATCCGCAGGGAGCCACTGAAGCTTTCTTT. Translation: CSVEDPQGATEAFF.

This clone was seen more than once but under ten times. The chain has TRBV25-1 and TRBJ2-1; D gene uncertain. Germline CDR1 reads MGHDK; CDR2 reads SYGVNS. The CDR3 has 12 residues. V gave up 3 bases and J gave up 7 bases, with 7 bases separating them. In nucleotides, the CDR3 is TGTGCCAGCAGTGACGGCCATAATGAGCAGTTCTTC. It translates to CASSDGHNEQFF.

The rearrangement uses TRBV29-1 and TRBJ2-1; TRBD1 matches at 7 bases. The trim removed 1 base at V and 2 bases at J, leaving 11 bases unmatched. The CDR3 sequence is 17 residues long. The germline gives CDR1 SQVTM, CDR2 ANQGSEA. The CDR3 nucleotides are TGCAGCGTTGAAGTGGGGAGCGGACAGGAGCCCTACAATGAGCAGTTCTTC. Its protein product is CSVEVGSGQEPYNEQFF.

The V and J genes are TRBV6-5 and TRBJ2-5, with TRBD2 identical over 7 bases. J gave up 4 bases and V 0 bases, and 5 bases lay outside the gene matches. Germline V gene data show CDR1 as MNHEY and CDR2 as SVGAGI. The CDR3 covers 15 residues. CDR3 amino acids: CASSYSAASGETQYF. The CDR3, as DNA: TGTGCCAGCAGTTACTCTGCGGCTAGCGGAGAGACCCAGTACTTC.

The table lists this clone with a few counts. The chain links TRBV13 to TRBJ2-7; D is perhaps TRBD1 (6 bases). The CDR3 sequence is 15 residues long. Deletions cut 4 bases from V and 4 bases from J, with 17 bases between. CDR1 is PRHDT, CDR2 FYEKMQ, per germline (reference sequence). In nucleotides, the CDR3 is TGTGCCAGCAGCTACGGTGCAGGGGACCCTTACGAGCAGTACTTC. This encodes CASSYGAGDPYEQYF.

V is TRBV6-5 and J is TRBJ2-1; D is uncertain. This CDR3 is built from 14 residues. Germline CDR1 is MNHEY and CDR2 is SVGAGI. V lost 5 bases and J 0 bases, leaving 8 bases between the germline ends. CDR3 sequence: CASSLTSSYNEQFF. For the CDR3, the DNA is TGTGCCAGCAGTCTCACGAGCTCCTACAATGAGCAGTTCTTC.

This chain joins TRBV29-1 and TRBJ2-3; 12 bases are a match to TRBD2. This CDR3 spans 11 amino acids. V gave up 8 bases and J gave up 14 bases; unmatched junction bases: 8. CDR1 is SQVTM, CDR2 ANQGSEA, per germline. CDR3 amino acids: CSYLLAGGWYF. The CDR3 nucleotides are TGCAGCTACCTACTAGCGGGAGGCTGGTATTTT.

The chain uses TRBV7-9 and TRBJ2-1; TRBD2 matches 8 bases. This CDR3 region has 14 residues. V dropped 7 bases and J dropped 9; count of bases not matched to a gene: 11. Germline V CDR1 and CDR2: SEHNR, FQNEAQ (reference sequence). CDR3 sequence reads: CASTGTRAFGEQFF. The CDR3 nucleotides are TGTGCCAGCACCGGGACTAGAGCGTTTGGTGAGCAGTTCTTC.

This clone was seen more than once but under ten times. Being one base from a much bigger clone, this may be a read error. The chain uses TRBV2 and TRBJ2-1; 8 positions agree with TRBD2. The CDR3 is made up of 13 amino acids. Germline lookup yields CDR1 SNHLY and CDR2 FYNNEI. V lost 4 bases, J lost 6 bases, and 2 bases stayed unmatched. CDR3: CASSVSGTNEQFF. CDR3 coding DNA: TGTGCCAGCAGTGTTAGCGGGACCAATGAGCAGTTCTTC.

The chain employs TRBV7-8 and TRBJ2-7, with TRBD2 as a possible D gene (6 bases). The V gene lost 3 bases and the J gene lost 0 bases, with 12 bases spanning the gap. This CDR3 region has 15 residues. CDR1 is SGHVS and CDR2 is FQNEAQ in the germline V gene. DNA of the CDR3: TGTGCCAGCAGCTTGGGACTCCTCCCCTCCTACGAGCAGTACTTC. Residues: CASSLGLLPSYEQYF.

This chain uses TRBV27 with TRBJ1-2; 10 bases agree with TRBD1. Germline V lookup: CDR1 MNHEY, CDR2 SMNVEV (reference sequence). The V segment lost 2 bases and the J segment 12 bases; nucleotides outside the gene matches: 6. CDR3 length: 13 amino acids. This chain's CDR3 is CASSLRTGGANTF. The CDR3 coding sequence is TGTGCCAGCAGTTTAAGGACAGGGGGTGCGAACACCTTC.

This clone occurred once. The chain employs TRBV5-1 and TRBJ2-2; D is undetermined. The CDR3 is 12 residues long. CDR1 and CDR2 from the germline V gene are SGHRS and YFSETQ. V was shortened by 4 bases and J by 5 bases, with 6 bases between the two germline ends. The CDR3 nucleotides are TGCGCCAGCAGCGCTTGGACCGGGGAGCTGTTTTTT. Its translation is CASSAWTGELFF.

This chain joins TRBV27 and TRBJ2-7; TRBD1 agrees at 10 bases. The CDR3 spans 15 residues. Germline V lookup: CDR1 MNHEY, CDR2 SMNVEV (reference sequence). The trim removed 2 bases at V and 3 bases at J, leaving 4 bases unmatched. For the CDR3, the DNA is TGTGCCAGCAGTTTAACCCGGACAGGGGGCTACGAGCAGTACTTC. The encoded protein is CASSLTRTGGYEQYF.

The chain combines TRBV29-1 with TRBJ1-1; maybe TRBD1 (6 bases). This CDR3 contains 13 residues. Trimming shortened V by 4 bases and J by 0 bases, and 9 bases separated the two germline ends. CDR1 SQVTM and CDR2 ANQGSEA come from the germline V gene. CDR3 sequence: CSVGGTLNTEAFF. For the CDR3, the DNA is TGCAGCGTTGGGGGGACACTGAACACTGAAGCTTTCTTT. The whole variable domain, filled in from reference TRBV29-1 and TRBJ1-1, reads SAVISQKPSRDICQRGTSLTIQCQVDSQVTMMFWYRQQPGQSLTLIATANQGSEATYESGFVIDKFPISRPNLTFSTLTVSNMSPEDSSIYLCSVGGTLNTEAFFGQGTRLTVV.

This clone has a handful of counts. The V call is TRBV5-6, the J call TRBJ2-2, with D unresolved. Between the trimmed V and J ends, which lost 4 bases and 2 bases, there was a span of 12 bases. This CDR3 is built from 15 residues. Germline-derived CDR1 and CDR2 are SGHDT and YYEEEE. The CDR3 loop reads CASSTGLTNTGELFF. CDR3 DNA: TGTGCCAGCAGCACGGGTCTGACCAACACCGGGGAGCTGTTTTTT. Supplemented by reference TRBV5-6 and TRBJ2-2, the full variable domain reads DAGVTQSPTHLIKTRGQQVTLRCSPKSGHDTVSWYQQALGQGPQFIFQYYEEEERQRGNFPDRFSGHQFPNYSSELNVNALLLGDSALYLCASSTGLTNTGELFFGEGSRLTVL.

The chain couples TRBV14 to TRBJ1-2; unclear D gene. This CDR3 comprises 15 residues. CDR1 is SGHDN and CDR2 is FVKESK in the germline V gene. With 0 bases removed from V and 4 bases from J, the gap between germline ends came to 12 bases. The CDR3 spells CASSQDVHTLYGYTF. CDR3 coding DNA: TGTGCCAGCAGCCAAGATGTCCATACCCTCTATGGCTACACCTTC.

This clone occurred a few times. The chain is built from TRBV5-1 and TRBJ2-5; D tentatively reads TRBD1 or TRBD2 (5 bases each). From germline, CDR1 is SGHRS and CDR2 YFSETQ. This CDR3 has 14 residues. Trimming removed 4 bases at V and 2 bases at J, with 12 bases between. Written as DNA, the CDR3 is TGCGCCAGCAGCAAAGGGGAGAGGCAAGAGACCCAGTACTTC. It yields the protein CASSKGERQETQYF. Full variable domain (remainder filled in from reference TRBV5-1 and TRBJ2-5): KAGVTQTPRYLIKTRGQQVTLSCSPISGHRSVSWYQQTPGQGLQFLFEYFSETQRNKGNFPGRFSGRQFSNSRSEMNVSTLELGDSALYLCASSKGERQETQYFGPGTRLLVL.

The gene calls are TRBV5-6 and TRBJ2-1; TRBD2 is a possible D gene (5 bases). This CDR3 has 14 amino acids. V lost 2 bases, J lost 6 bases, and 12 bases lay in between. Germline CDR1 SGHDT, CDR2 YYEEEE. CDR3 sequence: CASSFGVVGNEQFF. The CDR3 DNA follows: TGTGCCAGCAGCTTCGGGGTGGTTGGCAATGAGCAGTTCTTC.